This T cell receptor (beta chain) was captured in a study of blood T cell repertoires in COVID-19 (dated by TCRdb to 2020 to 2022). Regarding the research as a whole: The collaborator samples originated in the United States, Italy and Spain and spanned the acute and convalescent phases of COVID-19. The repertoires were made available in a free public database intended to serve as a resource for research on the immune response to SARS-CoV-2. Deeply sampled blood TCRbeta repertoires from subjects exposed to, actively infected with, or recovered from COVID-19 were included in the dataset. Sample metadata almost always included a de-identified subject ID, COVID-19 status, age in years and sex. The prospective study material was composed of cDNA or gDNA derived from T cells, B-cell-depleted T cells, or PBMCs. The samples were drawn from two sources: the first 160 participants of the ongoing ImmuneRACE study, and 1,200 or so subjects contributed by 6 global collaborators. Where HLA class I and class II types were available, the types were taken from metadata supplied by the sample provider, not from assay-based typing.

Participants in the prospective study were aged roughly 18 to 95 years, lived in under 30 United States geographic areas, and enrolled through a virtual design. In the prospective study, cohorts were assigned on the basis of participant-reported clinical history obtained from a screening survey and a study questionnaire. Recovered participants in ImmuneRACE Cohort 3 were defined by two consecutive negative NP/OP PCR tests, clearance by a healthcare professional, or resolution of symptoms. Mobile phlebotomists in the prospective study collected whole blood, serum and a nasopharyngeal or oropharyngeal swab from every participant. Over a roughly 2-month period, participants in the prospective study had the option of providing additional blood draws and questionnaires. Before DNA extraction, prospective study blood samples were shipped either frozen or at room temperature. The immunoSEQ Assay, a bias-controlled multiplex PCR, was used to amplify TCRbeta CDR3 regions from genomic DNA. The paper's processing steps were these. Within the assay, amplification of reference gene primers was used to estimate how many nucleated cells each sample contained. To quantify the absolute abundance of each unique TCRbeta CDR3 rearrangement, sequence reads were collapsed and filtered. For each sample, productive Simpson clonality was calculated by taking the square root of Simpson's diversity index across productive rearrangements. Sourced from immuneACCESS, this table was stored by TCRdb with only in-frame sequences that have V and J called. A share of the clones is absent; for the studies checked, an unresolved V gene accounts for under half, and the remainder has no known explanation. V and J calls and clone size are copied from that table; D and trimming were computed from the DNA. Counted in this sample were about 190,000 clones; 70% to 85% of them appeared once. The ten largest clonotypes hold about 3.5% of the sample.

A word on this clone: It lacks a known antigen. The sample holds no much larger clone one base away, and base qualities are not on file.

General findings and caveats noted by the study authors: The amount of clinical and demographic metadata varied by source and participant and was provided uncurated.

The TCR was taken from a woman younger than 45 who had recovered from COVID-19. The sequencing input was PBMCs or T cells enriched from blood (not recorded which).

The bases are TGTGCCAGCAGCTCCGGGGACAGGGGGACCTATGGCTACACCTTC. Translated, this gives CASSSGDRGTYGYTF. The rearrangement combines TRBV7-3 with TRBJ1-2; the central 11 bases match TRBD1. For this chain, trimming is 4 bases at the V end and 4 bases at the J end, and the number of junction bases without a gene match is 5. The CDR3 sequence holds 15 residues, the cysteine and phenylalanine included. CDR3 DNA only is kept here, 45 bases in frame from base 1. The germline V gene sets CDR1 to SGHTA and CDR2 to FQGTGA.